The 28 T cell receptor beta chains listed next were all sequenced from one sample in a study of response to subunit inactivated influenza vaccine. TCRdb used MiXCR to reprocess the RT-PCR reads, holding one entry per CDR3 protein. In the table there are 500,000 to 600,000 distinct CDR3 sequences, roughly 13% of which are singletons. Sequencing was performed on PBMCs from blood, taken roughly 6 weeks after vaccination. The source is a man between 45 and 60 years old who received an inactivated influenza vaccine.

The chain couples TRBV4-2 to TRBJ2-1; D may correspond to TRBD1 or TRBD2 (5 bases each). Germline V CDR1 and CDR2: LGHNA, YNFKEQ. V gave up 2 bases and J gave up 0 bases, with 14 bases separating them. This CDR3 spans 17 amino acids. CDR3 DNA sequence: TGTGCCAGCAGCCAAACCGGGGCGTTTGGCTCCTACAATGAGCAGTTCTTC. Translated, it gives CASSQTGAFGSYNEQFF.

This clonotype was seen ten or more times. The chain has TRBV30 and TRBJ2-1, with D perhaps matching TRBD2 (5 bases). Trimming shortened V by 5 bases and J by 4 bases, and 6 bases separated the two germline ends. CDR1 is GTSNPN and CDR2 is SVGIG in the germline V gene (reference sequence). This CDR3 region has 11 residues. The DNA of the CDR3 is TGTGCCTGGGGGGAGTACAATGAGCAGTTCTTC. Translating it yields CAWGEYNEQFF. Full variable domain (missing parts from reference TRBV30 and TRBJ2-1): SQTIHQWPATLVQPVGSPLSLECTVEGTSNPNLYWYRQAAGRGLQLLFYSVGIGQISSEVPQNLSASRPQDRQFILSSKKLLLSDSGFYLCAWGEYNEQFFGPGTRLTVL.

The chain employs TRBV7-7 and TRBJ2-2, with D perhaps matching TRBD1 (5 bases). This CDR3 has 13 residues. V was shortened by 3 bases and J by 7 bases, with 9 bases between the two germline ends. Germline values: CDR1 SSHAT, CDR2 FNYEAQ (reference sequence). The CDR3 region has the DNA TGTGCCAGCAGCTTTACCCAGGGCGGGGAGCTGTTTTTT. Its translation: CASSFTQGGELFF. The entire variable domain, with the rest obtained from reference TRBV7-7 and TRBJ2-2, is as follows: GAGVSQSPRYKVTKRGQDVTLRCDPISSHATLYWYQQALGQGPEFLTYFNYEAQPDKSGLPSDRFSAERPEGSISTLTIQRTEQRDSAMYRCASSFTQGGELFFGEGSRLTVL.

The V call is TRBV5-6, the J call TRBJ2-7; D is possibly TRBD1 or TRBD2 (5 bases each). Trimming took off 0 bases at V and 3 bases at J, with 10 bases between the two ends. Germline V gene data show CDR1 as SGHDT and CDR2 as YYEEEE. CDR3 length equals 14 residues. CDR3 loop: CASSLVGTYYEQYF. In DNA form, the CDR3 reads TGTGCCAGCAGCTTGGTTGGGACCTACTACGAGCAGTACTTC.

This clonotype was seen at least ten times. The gene calls are TRBV11-2 and TRBJ2-5; the match to TRBD2 covers 9 bases. V shed 1 base and J 4 bases; nucleotides not matched to a gene: 16. CDR1 and CDR2 (germline): SGHAT, FQNNGV. The length of the CDR3 is 19 residues. The CDR3 reads CASSLGVWSGRRRGETQYF. The CDR3 nucleotides are TGTGCCAGCAGCTTAGGGGTGTGGAGCGGGAGGAGGAGAGGAGAGACCCAGTACTTC.

This clonotype was counted a few times. The rearrangement joins TRBV5-1 to TRBJ2-1; the D gene is possibly TRBD2 (6 bases). CDR3 length: 15 amino acids. Germline CDR1 SGHRS, CDR2 YFSETQ. The V end lost 3 bases, the J end lost 0 bases, and 10 bases lay between the germline ends. The CDR3 sequence is CASSWGRTSYNEQFF. The CDR3 nucleotides are TGCGCCAGCAGCTGGGGGAGGACCTCCTACAATGAGCAGTTCTTC.

This clonotype was seen at least ten times. V is TRBV5-1 and J is TRBJ2-5; tentative D call: TRBD2 (5 bases). The CDR3 extends over 13 amino acids. CDR1 is SGHRS, CDR2 YFSETQ, per germline. The V gene lost 1 base and the J gene lost 5 bases, with 9 bases spanning the gap. CDR3 amino acids: CASSLSSVETQYF. In nucleotides, the CDR3 is TGCGCCAGCAGCTTGAGTAGCGTGGAGACCCAGTACTTC.

This clonotype was counted ten times or more. The V gene is TRBV4-1, the J gene TRBJ2-3; 7 bases are shared with TRBD1. Per germline, CDR1 MGHRA and CDR2 YSYEKL. Trimming took 4 bases from V and 0 from J; bases not matched to a gene: 4. This CDR3 has 15 amino acids. The CDR3 coding sequence is TGCGCCAGCAGCCGCATACAGGGGAGCACAGATACGCAGTATTTT. Translating gives CASSRIQGSTDTQYF.

This rearrangement joins TRBV20-1 to TRBJ2-1; 12 bases are shared with TRBD1. The germline V gene encodes CDR1 DFQATT and CDR2 SNEGSKA (reference sequence). V lost 5 bases, J lost 6 bases, and 5 bases stayed unmatched. The CDR3 is made up of 14 amino acids. In DNA form, the CDR3 reads TGCAGTGCTGTCGGGACAGGGGGCATCAATGAGCAGTTCTTC. It codes for CSAVGTGGINEQFF.

The CDR3, as DNA: TGCGCCAGCAGCCAAGTATGGGCAGGGGGAAATTCACCCCTCCACTTT. Translation gives CASSQVWAGGNSPLHF. The V and J genes are TRBV4-1 and TRBJ1-6, with 7 bases identical to TRBD1. CDR1 and CDR2 (germline): MGHRA, YSYEKL. Trimming took 1 base from V and 7 from J; bases not matched to a gene: 7. This CDR3 is 16 amino acids long.

The genes are TRBV27 and TRBJ2-3; no definite D call. Germline V gene data show CDR1 as MNHEY and CDR2 as SMNVEV (reference sequence). The V end was cut by 3 bases, the J end by 5 bases, with 15 bases between. The CDR3 has 15 residues. The chain's CDR3 is CASSFWADRVDTQYF. The CDR3 coding sequence is TGTGCCAGCAGTTTTTGGGCGGATCGTGTAGATACGCAGTATTTT.

The chain couples TRBV7-2 to TRBJ1-2; D might be TRBD1 (6 bases). The CDR3 totals 12 residues. Germline-derived CDR1 and CDR2 are SGHTA and FQGNSA. V lost 4 bases and J 11 bases, leaving 14 bases between the germline ends. The CDR3 nucleotides are TGTGCCAGCAGCTCCAGTCAGGGGTCTTACACCTTC. It encodes CASSSSQGSYTF.

This clonotype was detected a few times. The gene calls are TRBV24-1 and TRBJ1-5; TRBD1 agrees at 8 bases. Germline CDR1 KGHDR, CDR2 SFDVKD. The CDR3 spans 17 residues. With 1 base clipped from V and 6 bases from J, the junction kept 10 bases outside the gene matches. CDR3 DNA sequence: TGTGCCACCAGTGATTTCCACCGGACAGGGCAAAGTCAGCCCCAGCATTTT. It codes for CATSDFHRTGQSQPQHF.

This clonotype has only a few counts. V is TRBV7-2 and J is TRBJ2-1; 11 nucleotides line up with TRBD1. Germline assignment: CDR1 SGHTA and CDR2 FQGNSA. Trimming took 5 bases from V and 3 from J; bases not matched to a gene: 3. CDR3 length: 15 residues. CDR3 in DNA: TGTGCCAGCAGCCGGGACAGGGGGGGCTACAATGAGCAGTTCTTC. Translation gives CASSRDRGGYNEQFF.

This clonotype came up many times. The V and J genes are TRBV12-3 or TRBV12-4 and TRBJ2-7, with D uncertain. The ends were cut back, 1 base at V and 7 bases at J, with 11 bases in the middle. This CDR3 spans 13 amino acids. Here the CDR3 reads CASSLGTATEQYF. CDR3 DNA sequence: TGTGCCAGCAGTTTAGGGACGGCGACTGAGCAGTACTTC.

This clonotype was recorded many times. This chain joins TRBV7-2 and TRBJ2-2, with 7 bases fitting TRBD1. V trimming: 0 bases; J trimming: 3 bases; junction bases outside the gene matches: 1. The CDR3 has 15 residues. From germline, CDR1 is SGHTA and CDR2 FQGNSA. The CDR3 here is CASSLATGYTGELFF. The CDR3 bases are TGTGCCAGCAGCTTAGCGACAGGGTACACCGGGGAGCTGTTTTTT.

This clonotype has ten or more counts. The genes are TRBV20-1 and TRBJ2-7; 9 bases line up with TRBD2. The trim removed 6 bases at V and 6 bases at J, leaving 12 bases unmatched. CDR3 length equals 14 residues. Germline V gene sequence: CDR1 DFQATT, CDR2 SNEGSKA (reference sequence). In nucleotides, the CDR3 is TGCAGTGCCAATGCGGGGGGGCCGTCCGGCGAGCAGTACTTC. As protein: CSANAGGPSGEQYF.

This clonotype came up a few times. The chain joins TRBV7-2 to TRBJ2-2, with 9 nucleotides matching TRBD1. This CDR3 comprises 15 residues. Germline V gene sequence: CDR1 SGHTA, CDR2 FQGNSA. V lost 4 bases, J lost 7 bases, and 7 bases stayed unmatched. The DNA of the CDR3 is TGTGCCAGCAGCTCGAGGACAGGGGCAGACGGGGAGCTGTTTTTT. Residues: CASSSRTGADGELFF.

The chain combines TRBV12-3 or TRBV12-4 with TRBJ1-5; 8 bases map to TRBD1. This CDR3 is 15 amino acids long. The V segment lost 5 bases and the J segment 1 base; nucleotides outside the gene matches: 4. The CDR3 sequence: CASSQTGGSNQPQHF. The CDR3, as DNA: TGTGCCAGCAGTCAAACAGGGGGGAGCAATCAGCCCCAGCATTTT.

V usage is TRBV14 and J usage is TRBJ2-2; no reliable D call. CDR3 length: 13 amino acids. Per germline, CDR1 SGHDN and CDR2 FVKESK. Trimming stripped 3 bases from V and 7 bases from J, with 9 bases between. The CDR3 bases are TGTGCCAGCAGCCAGGAGTTGTTCGGGGAGCTGTTTTTT. This codes for CASSQELFGELFF.

This clonotype was counted only a few times. The CDR3 loop is CASSIRLANTGELFF. CDR3 DNA sequence: TGTGCCAGCAGCATACGACTAGCGAACACCGGGGAGCTGTTTTTT. The chain employs TRBV28 and TRBJ2-2; TRBD2 is a possible D gene (6 bases). V lost 6 bases, J lost 0 bases, and 11 bases lay in between. From germline, CDR1 is MDHEN and CDR2 SYDVKM. The CDR3 extends over 15 amino acids.

The J gene is TRBJ1-3, the V gene TRBV5-1; D perhaps matches TRBD1 (6 bases). This CDR3 has 14 amino acids. Between the trimmed V and J ends, which lost 3 bases and 9 bases, there was a span of 16 bases. Germline CDR1 and CDR2: SGHRS and YFSETQ. The CDR3 sequence is CASSSGQGRSTIYF. CDR3 nucleotide sequence: TGCGCCAGCAGCTCGGGACAAGGTCGAAGCACCATATATTTT.

J is TRBJ2-3 and V is TRBV11-1; possibly TRBD2 for D (5 bases). The V and J ends lost 4 bases and 1 base respectively, with 21 bases between them. The CDR3 has 18 amino acids. The germline gives CDR1 SGHAT, CDR2 FQDESV (reference sequence). The CDR3 coding sequence is TGTGCCAGCAGCTCTCCCTCGGGATTCTCCACCGGCACAGATACGCAGTATTTT. Protein product: CASSSPSGFSTGTDTQYF.

This clonotype appeared many times. This chain joins TRBV6-5 and TRBJ2-1; 9 bases fit TRBD1. The CDR3 has 15 amino acids. Germline V lookup: CDR1 MNHEY, CDR2 SVGAGI. After removal of 2 bases from V and 8 bases from J, the junction contained 7 bases not matched to a gene. CDR3 nucleotide sequence: TGTGCCAGCAGTTACCGGGACAGGGTAGCGGATGAGCAGTTCTTC. It encodes CASSYRDRVADEQFF.

This clonotype came up many times. This chain uses TRBV29-1 with TRBJ2-2, with 7 bases aligning to TRBD1. The CDR3 spans 12 residues. Germline CDR1 and CDR2: SQVTM and ANQGSEA. V lost 5 bases, J lost 7 bases, and 4 bases stayed unmatched. CDR3 nucleotide sequence: TGCAGCGTTTCCCGGACAGGCGGGGAGCTGTTTTTT. Protein product: CSVSRTGGELFF.

This clonotype occurred many times. The V and J genes are TRBV6-2 or TRBV6-3 and TRBJ2-1, with D perhaps TRBD1 (6 bases). The length of the CDR3 is 16 residues. Germline CDR1 is MNHEY and CDR2 is SVGEGT. Trimming shortened V by 3 bases and J by 6 bases, and 18 bases separated the two germline ends. CDR3 sequence reads: CASSYLGAGGPNEQFF. The CDR3 region has the DNA TGTGCCAGCAGTTATTTGGGGGCAGGAGGCCCCAATGAGCAGTTCTTC.

J is TRBJ1-2 and V is TRBV27, with no clear D. The CDR3 consists of 15 residues. Germline assignment: CDR1 MNHEY and CDR2 SMNVEV (reference sequence). Trimming removed 3 bases from V and 2 bases from J, with 13 bases in between. This CDR3 is CASSLAGVGNYGYTF. In DNA, the CDR3 is TGTGCCAGCAGTTTGGCCGGCGTGGGGAACTATGGCTACACCTTC.

Many counts were recorded for this clonotype. V usage is TRBV7-8 and J usage is TRBJ1-6; D ambiguous. Germline-derived CDR1 and CDR2 are SGHVS and FQNEAQ. The CDR3 totals 14 residues. V was trimmed by 6 bases and J by 9 bases, leaving 15 bases between them. The CDR3 DNA reads TGTGCCAGCAGTTCTGGTGGGTCCGGTTCACCCCTCCACTTT. It specifies CASSSGGSGSPLHF.